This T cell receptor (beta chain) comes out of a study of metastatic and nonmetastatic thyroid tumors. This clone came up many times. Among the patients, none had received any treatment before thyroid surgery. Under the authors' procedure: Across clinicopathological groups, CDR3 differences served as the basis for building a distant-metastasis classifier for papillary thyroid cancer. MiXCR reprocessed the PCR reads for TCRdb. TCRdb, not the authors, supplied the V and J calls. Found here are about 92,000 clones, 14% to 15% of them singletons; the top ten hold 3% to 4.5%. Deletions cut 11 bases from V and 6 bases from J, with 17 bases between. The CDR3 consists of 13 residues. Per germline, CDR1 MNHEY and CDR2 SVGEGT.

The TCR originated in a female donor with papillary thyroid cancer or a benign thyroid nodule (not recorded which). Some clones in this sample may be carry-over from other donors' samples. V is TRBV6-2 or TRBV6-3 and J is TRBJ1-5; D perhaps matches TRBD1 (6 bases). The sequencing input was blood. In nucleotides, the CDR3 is TGTGCCGGAGGGGGGAATTCGGGTCAGCCCCAGCATTTT. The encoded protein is CAGGGNSGQPQHF.